A single sample gave rise to the 30 T cell receptor beta chains below, sequenced in a study of technical replicates of blood from a handful of donors. Repertoires were generated with immunoSEQ multiplex PCR, while TCRdb's copy carries only in-frame clones and drops some. This table holds over 65,000 clones, roughly 96% found once. Sequencing input: T cells isolated from PBMCs. The receptors derive from a human donor in good health.

This clone has a single count. The gene calls are TRBV9 and TRBJ1-5; maybe TRBD1 (6 bases). The CDR3 length is 19 residues. The germline gives CDR1 SGDLS, CDR2 YYNGEE. V gave up 0 bases and J gave up 3 bases, with 22 bases separating them. The CDR3 is CASSVVLSSAGAPNQPQHF. The CDR3 DNA follows: TGTGCCAGCAGCGTAGTCCTTTCCTCGGCAGGGGCCCCCAATCAGCCCCAGCATTTT.

V and J are TRBV30 and TRBJ1-5; D perhaps matches TRBD1 (6 bases). The CDR3 contains 15 residues. Germline V CDR1 and CDR2: GTSNPN, SVGIG (reference sequence). V was cut by 4 bases and J by 2 bases, with 15 bases left in between. The CDR3 nucleotides are TGTGCCTGGACCTTAGCAGGGGTTGGCAATCAGCCCCAGCATTTT. It yields the protein CAWTLAGVGNQPQHF.

V gene TRBV29-1 combines with J gene TRBJ2-2; D possibly corresponds to TRBD2 (6 bases). The V end lost 3 bases, the J end lost 6 bases, and 11 bases lay between the germline ends. Germline V CDR1 and CDR2: SQVTM, ANQGSEA. The CDR3 runs to 13 residues. CDR3 sequence reads: CSVEVGGPGELFF. CDR3 DNA: TGCAGCGTTGAGGTCGGGGGTCCCGGGGAGCTGTTTTTT.

The J gene is TRBJ2-4, the V gene TRBV4-1, with 10 bases that match TRBD1. Trimming cost V 3 bases and J 2 bases; bases outside gene matches: 1. The CDR3 runs 15 residues. The germline V gene has CDR1 MGHRA and CDR2 YSYEKL. CDR3 sequence reads: CASSQGQGTKNIQYF. DNA of the CDR3: TGCGCCAGCAGCCAGGGACAGGGGACCAAAAACATTCAGTACTTC.

The rearrangement joins TRBV29-1 to TRBJ2-5; 11 bases map to TRBD2. CDR1 and CDR2 (germline): SQVTM, ANQGSEA. V shed 1 base and J 3 bases; nucleotides not matched to a gene: 4. The CDR3 has 15 residues. CDR3 in amino acids: CSVEGASGGKETQYF. Here the CDR3 DNA reads TGCAGCGTTGAAGGGGCTAGCGGGGGGAAAGAGACCCAGTACTTC.

The J gene is TRBJ1-4, the V gene TRBV27; D is ambiguous. V was trimmed by 3 bases and J by 7 bases, leaving 3 bases between them. Germline V gene lookup returns CDR1 MNHEY and CDR2 SMNVEV (reference sequence). The CDR3 loop spans 11 amino acids. The CDR3 region is CASSFGEKLFF. The CDR3 DNA is TGTGCCAGCAGTTTCGGTGAAAAACTGTTTTTT.

The chain employs TRBV25-1 and TRBJ1-1; D not resolved. This CDR3 region has 11 residues. The germline gives CDR1 MGHDK, CDR2 SYGVNS. Trimming cost V 10 bases and J 2 bases, with 8 bases left between them. For the CDR3, the DNA is TGTGCCACTAGGATAAACACTGAAGCTTTCTTT. As protein: CATRINTEAFF.

This chain joins TRBV6-1 and TRBJ2-7; unclear D gene. Trimming removed 7 bases at V and 1 base at J, with 8 bases between. Germline loops: CDR1 MNHNS, CDR2 SASEGT. The CDR3 has 12 residues. CDR3 sequence (DNA): TGTGCCAGCAAGGTGACATCCTACGAGCAGTACTTC. Translated, it gives CASKVTSYEQYF.

This chain links TRBV18 with TRBJ2-3; no firm D call. Between the trimmed V and J ends, which lost 2 bases and 1 base, there was a span of 13 bases. The V gene's germline CDR1 is KGHSH and CDR2 LQKENI. This CDR3 has 16 amino acids. CDR3 in DNA: TGTGCCAGCTCACCAGCACCGTTTTTAGGCACAGATACGCAGTATTTT. Translated: CASSPAPFLGTDTQYF. Full variable domain (outside the CDR3, taken from reference TRBV18 and TRBJ2-3): NAGVMQNPRHLVRRRGQEARLRCSPMKGHSHVYWYRQLPEEGLKFMVYLQKENIIDESGMPKERFSAEFPKEGPSILRIQQVVRGDSAAYFCASSPAPFLGTDTQYFGPGTRLTVL.

V is TRBV11-2 and J is TRBJ1-2; no reliable D call. The CDR3 spans 12 residues. The germline V gene encodes CDR1 SGHAT and CDR2 FQNNGV. The V end lost 5 bases, the J end lost 8 bases, and 12 bases lay between the germline ends. CDR3 nucleotide sequence: TGTGCCAGCAGCGAGGAGGGCTGGGGCTACACCTTC. Residues: CASSEEGWGYTF.

This sequence joins TRBV28 and TRBJ2-7; D is uncertain. V was clipped by 4 bases and J by 4 bases, with 8 bases between them. The CDR3 sequence is 12 residues long. The germline V gene has CDR1 MDHEN and CDR2 SYDVKM. The CDR3 coding sequence is TGTGCCAGCAGTTCTTTCGGTTACGAGCAGTACTTC. Protein sequence: CASSSFGYEQYF.

The chain employs TRBV7-9 and TRBJ1-2; 7 bases match TRBD1. Germline trimming cut 5 bases from V and 5 bases from J; bases unmatched to any gene: 14. The CDR3 runs 16 residues. Per the germline V gene, CDR1 is SEHNR and CDR2 is FQNEAQ (reference sequence). The DNA for the CDR3 is TGTGCCAGCAGCCCGGCCCGGACAGGAGACGATTATGGCTACACCTTC. Translated: CASSPARTGDDYGYTF.

This rearrangement joins TRBV28 to TRBJ2-7, with 9 bases identical to TRBD1. Looked up from germline, CDR1 is MDHEN and CDR2 is SYDVKM. V dropped 1 base and J dropped 4; count of bases not matched to a gene: 8. The CDR3 sequence is 16 residues long. The CDR3 region is CASSLSPGTGNYEQYF. The CDR3 DNA reads as TGTGCCAGCAGTTTATCTCCCGGGACAGGGAATTACGAGCAGTACTTC. The whole variable domain, filled in from reference TRBV28 and TRBJ2-7, reads DVKVTQSSRYLVKRTGEKVFLECVQDMDHENMFWYRQDPGLGLRLIYFSYDVKMKEKGDIPEGYSVSREKKERFSLILESASTNQTSMYLCASSLSPGTGNYEQYFGPGTRLTVT.

The chain is built from TRBV5-1 and TRBJ2-1, with 10 bases aligning to TRBD2. CDR1 and CDR2 (germline): SGHRS, YFSETQ. Trimming took 5 bases from V and 0 from J; bases not matched to a gene: 11. The CDR3 spans 18 residues. CDR3 DNA sequence: TGCGCCAGCAGAGGGCTAGCGGGAGCTTTAAGCTCCTACAATGAGCAGTTCTTC. Encoded protein: CASRGLAGALSSYNEQFF.

The chain joins TRBV4-1 to TRBJ1-1; 11 bases agree with TRBD1. Germline CDR1 MGHRA, CDR2 YSYEKL. The CDR3 length is 16 residues. V lost 7 bases and J lost 6; bases outside the gene matches: 13. The CDR3 loop is CASTNFGQGAGAEAFF. The CDR3 DNA reads as TGCGCCAGCACGAACTTCGGACAGGGGGCAGGTGCTGAAGCTTTCTTT.

This sequence joins TRBV28 and TRBJ2-5; D perhaps matches TRBD1 (6 bases). Germline V lookup: CDR1 MDHEN, CDR2 SYDVKM. The CDR3 runs 17 residues. Deletions cut 2 bases from V and 2 bases from J, with 18 bases between. The CDR3 reads CASSLTRGYLIQETQYF. DNA of the CDR3: TGTGCCAGCAGTTTAACGAGGGGGTACCTAATACAAGAGACCCAGTACTTC.

The V call is TRBV7-9, the J call TRBJ2-5; tentative D call: TRBD2 (6 bases). V lost 7 bases to trimming and J lost 5 bases, with 17 bases between them. The CDR3 extends over 14 amino acids. CDR1 and CDR2 from the germline V gene are SEHNR and FQNEAQ (reference sequence). Written as DNA, the CDR3 is TGTGCCAGCACTAGCCCGGGACTTAAGGAGACCCAGTACTTC. This codes for CASTSPGLKETQYF.

The chain links TRBV2 to TRBJ2-1; D possibly corresponds to TRBD1 (5 bases). Germline-derived CDR1 and CDR2 are SNHLY and FYNNEI. CDR3 length: 15 amino acids. Trimming removed 2 bases from V and 3 bases from J, with 11 bases in between. The CDR3 protein is CASSEHYTGYNEQFF. The CDR3 nucleotides read TGTGCCAGCAGTGAACACTACACAGGCTACAATGAGCAGTTCTTC.

The chain couples TRBV5-5 to TRBJ1-4; 8 bases are a match to TRBD1. The CDR3 length is 17 residues. Trimming removed 3 bases from V and 4 bases from J; junction bases left unmatched: 11. CDR1 is SGHKS, CDR2 YYEKEE, per germline (reference sequence). CDR3: CASSSAGTGDLNEKLFF. The CDR3 DNA is TGTGCCAGCAGCTCAGCCGGGACAGGAGACCTTAATGAAAAACTGTTTTTT.

This sequence joins TRBV29-1 and TRBJ2-1, with D uncertain. CDR1 SQVTM and CDR2 ANQGSEA come from the germline V gene. The V end was cut by 4 bases, the J end by 10 bases, with 14 bases between. The CDR3 runs to 12 residues. CDR3 DNA: TGCAGCGTTGCGCGAGGTTTCCGCGAGCAGTTCTTC. As protein: CSVARGFREQFF.

The V call is TRBV4-1, the J call TRBJ1-2, with D unclear. Germline V gene lookup returns CDR1 MGHRA and CDR2 YSYEKL. Trimming left V 2 bases short and J 6 bases short, with 10 bases between. CDR3 length equals 13 residues. This CDR3 is CASSQFGVNGYTF. For the CDR3, the DNA is TGCGCCAGCAGCCAATTTGGAGTAAATGGCTACACCTTC.

This chain connects TRBV30 to TRBJ1-2; 9 bases match TRBD1. The J segment lost 8 bases and the V segment lost 7 bases, leaving 17 bases of the junction unmatched. CDR1 and CDR2 from the germline V gene are GTSNPN and SVGIG (reference sequence). This CDR3 spans 15 amino acids. In DNA, the CDR3 is TGTGCCTCACCCCACAAACAGGGGGCCGGTAAGGGCTACACCTTC. It codes for CASPHKQGAGKGYTF.

This chain joins TRBV9 and TRBJ2-2; weak D call: TRBD2 (5 bases). The V gene lost 6 bases and the J gene lost 6 bases, with 18 bases spanning the gap. CDR1 and CDR2 from the germline V gene are SGDLS and YYNGEE. The CDR3 contains 15 residues. The chain's CDR3 is CASTPGLEGAGELFF. Here the CDR3 DNA reads TGTGCCAGCACCCCGGGATTAGAAGGTGCCGGGGAGCTGTTTTTT.

V and J are TRBV4-1 and TRBJ2-6; the match to TRBD2 covers 11 bases. V lost 3 bases, J lost 3 bases, and 4 bases stayed unmatched. This CDR3 is 17 amino acids long. In germline, CDR1 is MGHRA, CDR2 YSYEKL. The CDR3 is CASSQGLAGGGANVLTF. The DNA of the CDR3 is TGCGCCAGCAGCCAGGGTCTAGCGGGAGGTGGGGCCAACGTCCTGACTTTC.

This chain uses TRBV28 with TRBJ2-2, with TRBD2 matching 10 bases. The germline CDR1 and CDR2 sequences are MDHEN and SYDVKM. The V gene end was trimmed by 8 bases and the J gene end by 4 bases; junction bases not matched to a gene: 16. The CDR3 consists of 18 residues. The CDR3 is CASGVTRGTSESTGELFF. CDR3 nucleotide sequence: TGTGCCAGCGGAGTTACCCGGGGGACTAGCGAGAGCACCGGGGAGCTGTTTTTT.

The rearrangement uses TRBV7-3 and TRBJ2-5, with 12 nucleotides matching TRBD2. V was pared by 5 bases and J by 7 bases, with 8 bases of the junction left unmatched. Germline CDR1 is SGHTA and CDR2 is FQGTGA. This CDR3 region has 15 residues. This chain's CDR3 is CASSPSSGGAGTQYF. The CDR3 bases are TGTGCCAGCAGCCCTTCTAGCGGGGGGGCAGGGACCCAGTACTTC. Full variable domain (rest looked up from reference TRBV7-3 and TRBJ2-5): GAGVSQTPSNKVTEKGKYVELRCDPISGHTALYWYRQSLGQGPEFLIYFQGTGAADDSGLPNDRFFAVRPEGSVSTLKIQRTERGDSAVYLCASSPSSGGAGTQYFGPGTRLLVL.

The V and J genes are TRBV19 and TRBJ1-6; possible D gene TRBD1, 5 bases. Per germline, CDR1 LNHDA and CDR2 SQIVND (reference sequence). This CDR3 contains 14 residues. Trimming pared 3 bases from V and 10 bases from J, leaving 13 bases between. This CDR3 reads CASSIRQGESPLHF. CDR3 nucleotides: TGTGCCAGTAGTATTCGCCAAGGGGAATCACCCCTCCACTTT.

V is TRBV6-1 and J is TRBJ2-1, with 9 nucleotides matching TRBD2. With V trimmed by 4 bases and J by 4 bases, 11 bases remained unmatched. Germline V gene lookup returns CDR1 MNHNS and CDR2 SASEGT. This CDR3 is 17 amino acids long. The CDR3 DNA sequence: TGTGCCAGCAGTGCTACATTCTCGCGGGGGGGATACAATGAGCAGTTCTTC. Protein product: CASSATFSRGGYNEQFF.

The V gene is TRBV28, the J gene TRBJ1-1, with unresolved D. Germline CDR1 is MDHEN and CDR2 is SYDVKM. Trimming removed 6 bases at V and 5 bases at J, with 16 bases between. This CDR3 comprises 14 residues. The CDR3 spells CASSPGLMGTEAFF. Here the CDR3 DNA reads TGTGCCAGCAGCCCAGGACTAATGGGTACTGAAGCTTTCTTT.

CDR3 sequence: CASSLPSGSGANVLTF. In DNA form, the CDR3 reads TGTGCCAGCAGCCTTCCCAGCGGGTCTGGGGCCAACGTCCTGACTTTC. The V and J genes are TRBV5-4 and TRBJ2-6; the D gene is possibly TRBD2 (6 bases). The CDR3 has 16 amino acids. V was trimmed by 4 bases and J by 1 base, leaving 12 bases between them. Per germline, CDR1 SGHNT and CDR2 YYREEE (reference sequence).